This T cell receptor (beta chain) emerged from a study of regulatory T cells in long-lasting Graves disease listed by TCRdb under 2021. Background for the entire study: Persistent Graves' disease was defined as antithyroid drug treatment for over 5 years with persistently positive TSH receptor autoantibodies. The study was registered as a clinical trial and conducted in China. A total of about 33 samples underwent TCR sequencing, from roughly 13 patients with persistent Graves' disease and 20 patients with newly diagnosed Graves' disease. This study used TCR sequencing and RNA sequencing of peripheral blood to compare persistent Graves' disease patients against newly diagnosed Graves' disease patients. On average, persistent Graves' disease patients in the clinical cohort had been on antithyroid drugs for eight to twelve years. Overall study results and their limits: The small sample size was acknowledged by the authors as a limitation that may reduce accuracy. Lower TCR Shannon entropy and fewer highly expanded clones were observed in persistent Graves' disease patients than in newly diagnosed patients, which suggested clonal expansion. Only peripheral blood was studied, because thyroid tissue, the primary lesion, was inaccessible. A larger number of public clonotypes was shared among persistent patients (fewer than 3,000) than among newly diagnosed patients (around 880). Persistent disease showed preferential use of TRBV28, TRBJ1-2 and TRBJ2-5, whereas newly diagnosed disease favored TRBV20-1 and TRBJ2-1. Sequencing and analysis were restricted to the TCR beta chain.

Library method: multiplex PCR. Instrument used: Illumina HiSeq 4000. To build TCR beta libraries, CDR3 regions were amplified by Arm-PCR using iRepertoire HTBI primers. Before sequencing, the PCR products went through gel purification. The paper's processing steps were these. Across samples, around 58 TRBV and roughly 15 TRBJ segments were identified and used for gene usage analysis of CDR3 amino acid clonotypes. COPE and FqMerger were used to merge the filtered high-quality paired reads into contigs. BLAST was used to align contigs to IMGT TRBV, TRBD and TRBJ reference genes, with CDR3 defined following IMGT. Any clonotype with a frequency above 0.1% was counted as a highly expanded clone. Shannon entropy served as the measure of repertoire diversity, while the Gini coefficient captured V-J evenness. Public clonotypes were defined as clonotypes shared by more than one individual. TCRdb trimmed the raw reads at Q25, called clones with MiXCR and kept productive beta chains. Under each unique CDR3 protein, matching rows form one entry showing the most common genes and DNA. The V and J calls, along with clone size, are taken from TCRdb and not from the paper's own processing. This sample has more than 300,000 distinct CDR3 sequences in its table, and approximately 23% of those were observed once. The ten top clones hold approximately 27% of the sample.

Taken with the paper, the label for time point translates to: persistent/refractory GD, antithyroid drugs over 5 years with positive TRAb. RNA was extracted from PBMCs in TRIzol for both TCR sequencing and RNA sequencing. The diagnosis of Graves' disease was made according to American Thyroid Association guidelines. Patients were recruited from an endocrinology department in Xi'an, China. Each patient gave approximately 9.7 milliliters of peripheral blood, collected in an EDTA anticoagulant tube. Ficoll Paque Plus density gradient separation was used to isolate PBMCs, and no further T cell sorting was performed. RNA quality was checked with an Agilent 2100 Bioanalyzer and agarose gel, and concentration with a NanoDrop 2000. Including cysteine and phenylalanine, the CDR3 has 12 amino acids. Only the CDR3 DNA is retained, 36 bases long and in frame from the first base. Taken from the germline V gene, the CDR1 and CDR2 loops are SGHVS and FQNEAQ. V and J lose 5 bases and 6 bases, and a span of 10 bases separates them.

In its sample, this clonotype was seen many times. The clone's antigen remains unknown. Base qualities are missing; no much larger clone stands one base away. This TCR was recovered from a woman aged 40 to 50 with Graves disease. Donor details come from another sample of the same person, matched by shared clones. The chain joins TRBV7-8 to TRBJ2-5; D gene: possibly TRBD2, on 5 matching bases. The sample here was peripheral blood mononuclear cells (PBMCs), taken when the disease was refractory, from a patient treated with antithyroid drugs. CDR3 region: CASSPIGKTQYF. The sequenced DNA: TGTGCCAGCAGCCCCATCGGGAAGACCCAGTACTTC.